Listed below are T cell receptor beta chains from one sample, sequenced in a study of T-cell reconstitution after alpha-beta-depleted transplantation in children. TCRdb analysed the PCR reads with MiXCR anew, one entry per CDR3 protein. The sample has 700,000 to 850,000 distinct CDR3 sequences; around 17% are singletons. Here the sequenced sample was PBMCs, mostly from graft donor cells, taken 360 days after TCRalphabeta/CD19-depleted stem cell transplant. The receptors derive from a male patient younger than 18 who had a stem cell transplant for acute lymphoblastic leukemia, so the T cells may come from the graft donor. The CDR3 runs from the conserved cysteine through the conserved F or W. The D gene is left open where the match is weak. The size of a clone is reported for some rows only, either as once, few or many, or as a class for expanded clones.

clone_size: -
v_call: TRBV5-1
j_call: TRBJ2-1
d_call: -
cdr3_aa: CASSFLGSFNEQFF
cdr3_nt: TGCGCCAGCAGCTTCCTAGGATCGTTCAATGAGCAGTTCTTC

clone_size: few
v_call: TRBV11-1
j_call: TRBJ2-2
d_call: -
cdr3_aa: CASSLLIGSPRGTGELFF
cdr3_nt: TGTGCCAGCAGCCTATTAATCGGGAGTCCCAGGGGCACCGGGGAGCTGTTTTTT

clone_size: few
v_call: TRBV29-1
j_call: TRBJ2-1
d_call: -
cdr3_aa: CSGGAAASSEQFF
cdr3_nt: TGCAGCGGAGGAGCGGCTGCCAGTAGTGAGCAGTTCTTC

clone_size: many
v_call: TRBV29-1
j_call: TRBJ2-1
d_call: -
cdr3_aa: CSVTSFSYNEQFF
cdr3_nt: TGCAGCGTTACTTCCTTCTCCTACAATGAGCAGTTCTTC

clone_size: few
v_call: TRBV18
j_call: TRBJ1-2
d_call: -
cdr3_aa: CASSPEGYGYTF
cdr3_nt: TGTGCCAGCTCACCTGAGGGTTATGGCTACACCTTC

clone_size: -
v_call: TRBV24-1
j_call: TRBJ2-3
d_call: -
cdr3_aa: CATSSPTSSTDTQYF
cdr3_nt: TGTGCCACCAGTTCTCCAACATCTAGCACAGATACGCAGTATTTT

clone_size: -
v_call: TRBV5-1
j_call: TRBJ2-2
d_call: TRBD1
cdr3_aa: CASSLKRTGANTGELFF
cdr3_nt: TGCGCCAGCAGCCTGAAGCGGACAGGAGCCAACACCGGGGAGCTGTTTTTT

clone_size: -
v_call: TRBV7-9
j_call: TRBJ2-7
d_call: -
cdr3_aa: CASSLDAGLFEQYF
cdr3_nt: TGTGCCAGCAGCTTAGATGCCGGCCTTTTCGAGCAGTACTTC

clone_size: -
v_call: TRBV5-1
j_call: TRBJ2-1
d_call: TRBD2
cdr3_aa: CASSPPASGRADEQFF
cdr3_nt: TGCGCCAGCAGCCCCCCGGCTAGCGGGAGGGCTGATGAGCAGTTCTTC

clone_size: many
v_call: TRBV12-3/TRBV12-4
j_call: TRBJ2-1
d_call: TRBD2
cdr3_aa: CASSFVLAGAGEQFF
cdr3_nt: TGTGCCAGCAGTTTCGTACTAGCGGGAGCCGGAGAGCAGTTCTTC

clone_size: -
v_call: TRBV27
j_call: TRBJ2-2
d_call: -
cdr3_aa: CARGEDAGELFF
cdr3_nt: TGTGCCAGGGGGGAGGACGCCGGGGAGCTGTTTTTT

clone_size: -
v_call: TRBV7-6
j_call: TRBJ2-1
d_call: TRBD2
cdr3_aa: CASRTGLAGASSYNEQFF
cdr3_nt: TGTGCCAGCAGAACCGGACTAGCGGGAGCCAGCTCCTACAATGAGCAGTTCTTC

clone_size: few
v_call: TRBV7-9
j_call: TRBJ2-7
d_call: -
cdr3_aa: CASSSSGDTYEQYF
cdr3_nt: TGTGCCAGCAGCTCCTCGGGGGACACCTACGAGCAGTACTTC

clone_size: few
v_call: TRBV5-5
j_call: TRBJ2-3
d_call: -
cdr3_aa: CASSSTSGYTDTQYF
cdr3_nt: TGTGCCAGCAGCTCCACCTCGGGCTACACAGATACGCAGTATTTT

clone_size: few
v_call: TRBV18
j_call: TRBJ1-1
d_call: TRBD1
cdr3_aa: CASSPTGVTEAFF
cdr3_nt: TGTGCCAGCTCACCCACAGGGGTCACTGAAGCTTTCTTT

clone_size: many
v_call: TRBV5-1
j_call: TRBJ2-7
d_call: -
cdr3_aa: CASSLVVGEGDEQYF
cdr3_nt: TGCGCCAGCAGCTTGGTCGTGGGAGAGGGCGACGAGCAGTACTTC

clone_size: -
v_call: TRBV20-1
j_call: TRBJ2-1
d_call: TRBD2
cdr3_aa: CSAARTSGSLRVF
cdr3_nt: TGCAGTGCTGCCAGGACTAGCGGGAGTCTGAGAGTCTTC

clone_size: many
v_call: TRBV29-1
j_call: TRBJ2-3
d_call: -
cdr3_aa: CSVEDTQYF
cdr3_nt: TGCAGCGTTGAAGATACGCAGTATTTT

clone_size: -
v_call: TRBV20-1
j_call: TRBJ2-1
d_call: -
cdr3_aa: CSARFWGTSTEQFF
cdr3_nt: TGCAGTGCTAGATTTTGGGGGACCTCCACGGAGCAGTTCTTC

clone_size: -
v_call: TRBV7-9
j_call: TRBJ2-4
d_call: -
cdr3_aa: CASSWTVLDLAKNIQYF
cdr3_nt: TGTGCCAGCAGCTGGACCGTACTTGATCTAGCCAAAAACATTCAGTACTTC

clone_size: -
v_call: TRBV30
j_call: TRBJ2-1
d_call: TRBD2
cdr3_aa: CASSSGRLNEQFF
cdr3_nt: TGTGCCTCCTCGAGCGGGAGGCTCAATGAGCAGTTCTTC

clone_size: -
v_call: TRBV9
j_call: TRBJ1-6
d_call: -
cdr3_aa: CASSVEGGLYNSPLHF
cdr3_nt: TGTGCCAGCAGCGTAGAGGGAGGATTGTATAATTCACCCCTCCACTTT

clone_size: -
v_call: TRBV7-9
j_call: TRBJ2-3
d_call: TRBD2
cdr3_aa: CASAGDPTDTQYF
cdr3_nt: TGTGCCAGCGCGGGGGACCCCACAGATACGCAGTATTTT

clone_size: few
v_call: TRBV27
j_call: TRBJ2-3
d_call: -
cdr3_aa: CASSPMGQHPYF
cdr3_nt: TGTGCCAGCAGTCCCATGGGACAACACCCGTATTTT

clone_size: few
v_call: TRBV12-3/TRBV12-4
j_call: TRBJ2-7
d_call: -
cdr3_aa: CASSPDGQGQDEQYF
cdr3_nt: TGTGCCAGCAGTCCCGATGGGCAGGGGCAAGACGAGCAGTACTTC

clone_size: -
v_call: TRBV5-1
j_call: TRBJ2-2
d_call: -
cdr3_aa: CASSLAGHLLNTGELFF
cdr3_nt: TGCGCCAGCAGCTTGGCGGGACACCTACTGAACACCGGGGAGCTGTTTTTT

clone_size: -
v_call: TRBV6-1
j_call: TRBJ2-7
d_call: -
cdr3_aa: CASSERADWGYEQYF
cdr3_nt: TGTGCCAGCAGTGAACGGGCTGATTGGGGTTACGAGCAGTACTTC

clone_size: -
v_call: TRBV4-1
j_call: TRBJ2-5
d_call: -
cdr3_aa: CASSQVGRRRRGQETQYF
cdr3_nt: TGCGCCAGCAGCCAAGTTGGTCGGCGGCGGAGGGGCCAAGAGACCCAGTACTTC

clone_size: -
v_call: TRBV4-1
j_call: TRBJ2-7
d_call: -
cdr3_aa: CASSRGPTASYEQYF
cdr3_nt: TGCGCCAGCAGCCGCGGGCCAACAGCCTCCTACGAGCAGTACTTC

clone_size: -
v_call: TRBV9
j_call: TRBJ2-3
d_call: TRBD1
cdr3_aa: CASSLRTGATDTQYF
cdr3_nt: TGTGCCAGCAGCTTACGGACAGGGGCGACAGATACGCAGTATTTT

clone_size: -
v_call: TRBV7-9
j_call: TRBJ1-1
d_call: -
cdr3_aa: CASSLGGSGAEAFF
cdr3_nt: TGTGCCAGCAGCTTAGGCGGTTCGGGGGCTGAAGCTTTCTTT

clone_size: few
v_call: TRBV6-5
j_call: TRBJ1-6
d_call: -
cdr3_aa: CASSSLGGAHNSPLHF
cdr3_nt: TGTGCCAGCAGTTCCCTAGGGGGGGCCCATAATTCACCCCTCCACTTT

clone_size: -
v_call: TRBV20-1
j_call: TRBJ1-2
d_call: TRBD1
cdr3_aa: CSASPGQGLLYGYTF
cdr3_nt: TGCAGTGCTAGCCCCGGACAGGGGTTACTCTATGGCTACACCTTC

clone_size: -
v_call: TRBV20-1
j_call: TRBJ2-7
d_call: TRBD2
cdr3_aa: CSARAGTSGQYF
cdr3_nt: TGCAGTGCTAGAGCGGGGACTAGCGGGCAGTACTTC

clone_size: -
v_call: TRBV11-2
j_call: TRBJ2-5
d_call: -
cdr3_aa: CASSSPRTQETQYF
cdr3_nt: TGTGCCAGCAGCTCCCCCAGGACCCAAGAGACCCAGTACTTC

clone_size: -
v_call: TRBV6-5
j_call: TRBJ1-4
d_call: TRBD1
cdr3_aa: CASSFQGAQNEKLFF
cdr3_nt: TGTGCCAGCAGTTTCCAGGGGGCGCAGAATGAAAAACTGTTTTTT

clone_size: -
v_call: TRBV20-1
j_call: TRBJ2-1
d_call: TRBD2
cdr3_aa: CCARDLVGTSADYNEQFF
cdr3_nt: TGCTGTGCTAGAGATTTGGTCGGAACTAGCGCAGACTACAATGAGCAGTTCTTC

clone_size: few
v_call: TRBV7-9
j_call: TRBJ1-2
d_call: -
cdr3_aa: CASSSPGTNYGYTF
cdr3_nt: TGTGCCAGCAGCTCCCCGGGCACTAACTATGGCTACACCTTC

clone_size: few
v_call: TRBV12-3/TRBV12-4
j_call: TRBJ2-1
d_call: -
cdr3_aa: CASSLVYEFSLSSYNEQFF
cdr3_nt: TGTGCCAGCAGTTTGGTCTACGAATTTTCTTTAAGCTCCTACAATGAGCAGTTCTTC

clone_size: -
v_call: TRBV7-9
j_call: TRBJ1-1
d_call: TRBD1
cdr3_aa: CASSPRGRTGGTEAFF
cdr3_nt: TGTGCCAGCAGCCCGAGGGGGCGGACAGGGGGTACTGAAGCTTTCTTT

clone_size: few
v_call: TRBV9
j_call: TRBJ2-2
d_call: -
cdr3_aa: CASSVGGEFHTGELFF
cdr3_nt: TGTGCCAGCAGCGTAGGAGGAGAGTTTCACACCGGGGAGCTGTTTTTT

clone_size: few
v_call: TRBV10-3
j_call: TRBJ2-2
d_call: TRBD2
cdr3_aa: CAISVLAGAPGELFF
cdr3_nt: TGTGCCATCAGTGTCCTAGCGGGAGCCCCCGGGGAGCTGTTTTTT